This T cell receptor (beta chain) derives from a study of cytomegalovirus exposure and HLA in healthy donors (dated by TCRdb to 2015 to 2018). Turning to the overall study: An earlier analysis of approximately 640 of the donors reported more than 250 Gb of sequence data and roughly 100 million unique TCR beta sequences from some 180 million T cells. Around 320 gigabases of sequencing data and 70 million to 100 million unique TCR sequences were included in an early release covering around 600 HLA-typed donors. Among the roughly 410 genotyped donors, about 85% belonged to the genetic ancestry cluster associated with self-reported Caucasian donors. The study aimed to test whether cataloging public T cell receptors could reveal signatures of past pathogen exposure. The study used immunosequencing to profile the T cell repertoires of approximately 690 subjects and linked those repertoires to cytomegalovirus serostatus. A separate validation cohort of over 95 different subjects was used in addition to the 666-subject first cohort. The study combined high-throughput TCR immunosequencing, statistical association of individual TCRs with disease status, and machine learning to predict cytomegalovirus infection status. A later analysis re-analyzed previously published TCR beta repertoires from approximately 670 donors and added high-resolution HLA genotyping to study TCR occurrence patterns. Rather than drawing on any new phenotypic data, the later analysis identified candidate immune exposures from TCR beta sequences and the way those sequences occurred across donors. In an earlier analysis of over 550 of the donors, high-throughput TCR beta sequencing was used to judge whether each TCR beta V gene segment behaved as functional or pseudogenic. Donor age, sex, ethnicity and CMV serostatus were compiled alongside the repertoire data. A later genetic analysis took genome-wide SNP genotypes for about three fifths of the 666 donors and used that subset as a discovery cohort. All discovery cohort repertoires had been generated using a single sequencing platform. Both class I and class II loci were covered by HLA typing, at four-digit resolution. Typing coverage varied by locus: roughly 629-630 donors for A, B, C, DRB1 and DQB1; roughly 500 for DQA1; more than 600 for DPA1; around 450 for DPB1. Because of strong linkage in the cohort, five DR-DQ haplotypes were treated as single units for association and clustering. Among 300 to 500 genotyped donors of the cohort, an average of around 220,000 unique TCR beta nucleotide sequences was sequenced per donor, of which roughly 18% were non-productive. The paper as a whole reports these results and caveats: A later analysis reported that several top co-occurrence clusters appeared linked to parvovirus B19, influenza, CMV and Epstein-Barr virus. Presence/absence analyses assumed roughly uniform sequencing depth across donors, an assumption that may not hold. Across donors, most TCR sequences were observed very rarely, whereas some public TCRs were present in many individuals. Compared with the roughly 700-donor mean, donors in an Asian-associated ancestry cluster had fewer N-insertions in productive TCRs, according to a later genetic analysis. In an earlier analysis of approximately 590 of the donors, most TCR beta V segments appeared in productive rearrangements about 90% or about 30% of the time, broadly matching IMGT annotations. A cluster of highly shared sequence variants was judged likely to represent a technical artifact of the sequencing pipeline. A few of the identified cytomegalovirus-associated TCR beta chains were confirmed in vitro to be specific for cytomegalovirus antigens. Only TCR beta chains were sequenced in this cohort, and the absence of alpha or paired-chain data limited detectable features. According to a later analysis, TCR association rates differed among HLA loci, with DRB1 alleles showing the most associated TCRs and HLA-C alleles showing the fewest. A later genetic analysis associated a missense DCLRE1C variant with V-gene and J-gene trimming of TCR beta chains, and an independent cohort replicated the association. HLA typing was unavailable for some donors at each locus, so association tests used only the typed subset. In both the original and validation cohorts, the classifier was reported to diagnose cytomegalovirus status with high specificity and sensitivity. Linkage disequilibrium might explain the correlated functional status among segregating V segments, but an unknown experimental factor could not be ruled out. The study listed over 150 TCR beta chains as associated with cytomegalovirus. At a false discovery rate of 0.05, a later analysis linked around 17,000 TCR beta sequences to specific HLA alleles. Some IMGT-functional V segments, including TRBV6-2 and TRBV6-3, could not be distinguished by the 87-base-pair reads and were therefore excluded. When HLA alleles, especially DR and DQ, strongly co-occurred, attributing TCR associations to individual alleles was difficult. A further reported finding was that TCR beta sequences accurately predicted the HLA-A and HLA-B alleles for most subjects in the first cohort. Compared with equally common non-associated chains, HLA-associated TCR beta chains in a later analysis were more clonally expanded and had lower generation probabilities. Over 15 rarely observed V segments, including chromosome 9 orphons, were excluded from the earlier analysis of just under 600 of the donors because counts were too low. It was suggested by the authors that the approach could potentially be generalized to other disease states and immunological phenotypes. A later analysis found that most CMV-associated TCR beta chains appeared HLA-restricted, with HLA associations seemingly driven largely by CMV exposure. The only immune exposure information available for the cohort was CMV serostatus.

The cohort comprised approximately 700 healthy bone marrow donors. Cohort members were all nominally healthy when sampled, although unrecorded immune exposures were likely present. The donor was CMV seropositive and belonged to the group of some 290 seropositive cohort members. Every donor gave a peripheral blood sample, and the peripheral blood mononuclear cells from that sample were used for TCR beta sequencing. Genomic DNA was extracted from the blood cell samples with the Qiagen DNeasy Blood Extraction Kit. Details on this clone: Its target antigen remains unknown. No quality values exist for individual bases; no much larger clone is one base distant.

The library relied on the immunoSEQ multiplex PCR assay. For the multiplex PCR, a mixture combining 60 forward primers for TCR Vbeta segments and 13 reverse primers for TCR Jbeta segments was used. A multiplex PCR assay on genomic DNA amplified the CDR3 region of rearranged TCR beta genes. The amplified TCR beta libraries were sequenced on the Illumina HiSeq System as 87-base-pair reads. In the paper's pipeline: Across the 600 to 700 repertoires, a later analysis counted tens of millions of unique TCR beta chains, some 11 million of which were shared by at least two donors. Raw reads were error-corrected and collapsed into unique sequences by a nearest-neighbor algorithm in which closely related sequences were merged to remove PCR and sequencing errors. V, D and J gene segments were assigned by aligning CDR3 sequences to IMGT reference sequences. Each retained sequence needed at least a six-nucleotide match to both a V gene segment and a J gene segment. A rearrangement counted as productive if the CDR3 had no stop codons and remained in frame with V and J, and every other rearrangement counted as non-productive. Following IMGT convention, CDR3 was defined as the stretch from the second conserved V-encoded cysteine to the conserved J-encoded phenylalanine. In an earlier analysis of more than 550 of the donors, sequences lacking an unambiguous match to a single V gene segment were excluded. An earlier analysis of 500 to 700 of the donors classified V segments as functional when productive rearrangements were above 56.7% and as segregating when the standard deviation between donors was above 5%. A statistical classification framework was built for diagnosing cytomegalovirus status from the catalog of TCR beta chain sequences. V and J gene assignment, in a later analysis, came from comparing TCR nucleotide sequences with IMGT/GENE-DB human TR gene sequences. In a later analysis, CDR3 sequences and most-parsimonious VDJ recombination scenarios were assigned using the TCRdist pipeline. In a later analysis, every TCR beta chain was defined by the combination of its CDR3 amino acid sequence and its V-gene family, and reads without a unique V-gene family were dropped. A later analysis removed 550 to 700 highly shared, low-generation-probability nucleotide sequences to deal with suspected cross-contamination and a sequencing artifact. A later analysis calculated a clonal expansion index for each public chain from normalized within-repertoire ranks of inferred template counts. Generation probabilities in a later analysis came from a VDJ recombination model fitted to out-of-frame rearrangements, and those results were checked against IGoR. A later analysis scored TCR-TCR, TCR-HLA and TCR-CMV co-occurrence with hypergeometric tests, applying a repertoire-size bias correction to TCR pairs. A later analysis estimated false discovery rates by permuting HLA or CMV assignments 20 times. In a later analysis, co-occurring TCRs were grouped with DBSCAN, and TCRdist sequence similarity was added when clustering was performed within HLA-allele-positive subsets. Repertoires with fewer than 30,000 or more than 120,000 public chains were left out of co-occurrence clustering, as were roughly five repertoires with anomalous nucleotide sharing. TCRdb mirrors the immuneACCESS table, restricted to in-frame sequences. Some clones are absent from its copies; in checked studies, under half trace to an unresolved V gene, and the reason for the others is unknown. V, J and clone size derive from that table, while D and trimming were established from the DNA sequence. In this sample the table shows roughly 110,000 clones, approximately 80% of which occur a single time. Of the sample, approximately 10% falls within the top ten clones.

Ends trimmed: V by 0 bases, J by 4 bases; bases unmatched to a gene: 5. CDR1 is given as SGHNT and CDR2 as YYREEE, both from the germline V gene (reference sequence). Spanning cysteine to phenylalanine, the CDR3 consists of 16 amino acids. CDR3 DNA only is kept here, 48 bases in frame from base 1. Input material: PBMCs. The source of this sequence is a man between 35 and 55 years old in good health and CMV-seropositive. Rearrangement joined TRBV5-4 to TRBJ2-3; the central 10 bases match TRBD2. The CDR3 sequence is CASSLDLAGVSDTQYF. The DNA sequence is TGTGCCAGCAGCTTGGATCTAGCGGGGGTCTCAGATACGCAGTATTTT.